The sequence of this TCR beta chain was determined in a study of radiation and T cells in renal cell carcinoma. General study results and limits: No pretreatment tumor biopsies were available for baseline clonotypes. From baseline, blood top tumor clonotypes peaked at 2 weeks post-radiation.

TCRdb's table, derived via immunoSEQ multiplex PCR, lists solely in-frame clones and lacks some. The sample has roughly 130,000 clones; more than 75% are singletons. The CDR3 spans 15 residues. Germline assignment: CDR1 SGHDT and CDR2 YYEEEE. V shed 4 bases, J shed 1 base, and the junction held 3 bases outside the gene matches. As concerns this clone: Antigen: not known.

Time point indicated: blood 2 weeks post-SBRT. Treatment in this sample: 15 Gy SBRT to primary tumor, nephrectomy 4 weeks later. The patient's renal cell carcinoma had clear cell pathology. The source of this sequence is a woman in her 70s with renal cell carcinoma. The rearrangement links TRBV5-6 to TRBJ2-3; 10 bases fit TRBD1. The sequences come from blood, collected from a patient whose treatment included radiotherapy and nephrectomy. This chain's CDR3 is CASSGGTGGTDTQYF. CDR3 nucleotide sequence: TGTGCCAGCAGCGGGGGGACAGGGGGCACAGATACGCAGTATTTT. Together with reference TRBV5-6 and TRBJ2-3, the CDR3 gives the full variable domain: DAGVTQSPTHLIKTRGQQVTLRCSPKSGHDTVSWYQQALGQGPQFIFQYYEEEERQRGNFPDRFSGHQFPNYSSELNVNALLLGDSALYLCASSGGTGGTDTQYFGPGTRLTVL.